The 29 T cell receptor beta chains presented below share a single source sample, sequenced in a study of cytomegalovirus exposure and HLA in healthy donors (dated by TCRdb to the late 2010s). Libraries were prepared through the immunoSEQ multiplex PCR assay. For the multiplex PCR, a mixture combining 60 forward primers for TCR Vbeta segments and 13 reverse primers for TCR Jbeta segments was used. Entries here come from immuneACCESS through TCRdb and include only in-frame sequences with V and J called. Some clones fail to appear in such tables; in the studies checked, an unresolved V gene covers under half of the shortfall, and the cause of the remainder is unknown. The sample data list some 200,000 clones, and around 83% of these were observed just once. Of the sample, more than 1.3% is held by the ten largest clones. Sequencing was carried out using PBMCs. The receptors derive from a girl aged 5-17 years in good health and CMV-seronegative.

A single count supports this clone. The chain employs TRBV15 and TRBJ2-6, with 8 positions matching TRBD1. The V gene end was trimmed by 9 bases and the J gene end by 2 bases; junction bases not matched to a gene: 3. Germline assignment: CDR1 LNHNV and CDR2 YYDKDF (reference sequence). The CDR3 consists of 14 residues. Here the CDR3 reads CATPQGAGANVLTF. The CDR3 DNA reads as TGTGCCACGCCACAGGGGGCTGGGGCCAACGTCCTGACTTTC.

This chain uses TRBV27 with TRBJ2-7; TRBD1 agrees at 10 bases. V dropped 2 bases and J dropped 2; count of bases not matched to a gene: 9. The germline V gene encodes CDR1 MNHEY and CDR2 SMNVEV (reference sequence). The length of the CDR3 is 17 residues. The CDR3 here is CASSLAPGTGAPYEQYF. The CDR3 coding sequence is TGTGCCAGCAGTTTAGCTCCGGGGACAGGGGCTCCCTACGAGCAGTACTTC.

The V gene is TRBV5-1, the J gene TRBJ1-2, with TRBD1 identical over 9 bases. With 2 bases clipped from V and 4 bases from J, the junction kept 6 bases outside the gene matches. CDR1 is SGHRS and CDR2 is YFSETQ in the germline V gene. CDR3 size: 15 residues. The DNA for the CDR3 is TGCGCCAGCAGCTTCCCGGGACAGGGTACCTATGGCTACACCTTC. Amino acid sequence: CASSFPGQGTYGYTF.

Points on this clone: At one end the junction does not follow the germline gene, possibly because of a read error. V and J are TRBV7-9 and TRBJ2-7; D may be TRBD2 (7 bases). Germline assignment: CDR1 SEHNR and CDR2 FQNEAQ (reference sequence). This CDR3 spans 17 amino acids. CDR3 sequence reads: CSSSKGDSGGPSYEQYF. Here the CDR3 DNA reads TGTTCCAGCAGTAAAGGAGATTCCGGGGGGCCCTCCTACGAGCAGTACTTC. Drawing the rest from reference TRBV7-9 and TRBJ2-7, the complete variable domain is DTGVSQNPRHKITKRGQNVTFRCDPISEHNRLYWYRQTLGQGPEFLTYFQNEAQLEKSRLLSDRFSAERPKGSFSTLEIQRTEQGDSAMYLCSSSKGDSGGPSYEQYFGPGTRLTVT.

V usage is TRBV9 and J usage is TRBJ2-1; 8 nucleotides agree with TRBD1. There are 16 residues in the CDR3. V was pared by 3 bases and J by 7 bases, with 12 bases of the junction left unmatched. The V gene's germline CDR1 is SGDLS and CDR2 YYNGEE. The CDR3 DNA reads TGTGCCAGCAGCGGAAGCCTGGGGACAGGATTTAATGAGCAGTTCTTC. Translation: CASSGSLGTGFNEQFF.

The table lists this clone with a count of one. V and J are TRBV4-1 and TRBJ2-1; 16 bases are a match to TRBD2. The germline V gene encodes CDR1 MGHRA and CDR2 YSYEKL. This CDR3 has 18 residues. V was pared by 4 bases and J by 7 bases, with 10 bases of the junction left unmatched. CDR3 nucleotide sequence: TGCGCCAGCAGCCGTGGGGGACTAGCGGGGGGGCGGGGAAATGAGCAGTTCTTC. This translates into CASSRGGLAGGRGNEQFF.

This chain links TRBV20-1 with TRBJ2-7; 8 bases align to TRBD1. Germline V gene sequence: CDR1 DFQATT, CDR2 SNEGSKA (reference sequence). This CDR3 is built from 11 residues. The trim removed 3 bases at V and 12 bases at J, leaving 7 bases unmatched. The CDR3 DNA sequence: TGCAGTGCTAGGGTGGGACAGGACTCGTACTTC. Translated: CSARVGQDSYF.

J is TRBJ2-1 and V is TRBV7-3, with 12 bases that match TRBD2. Trimming took 2 bases from V and 7 from J; bases not matched to a gene: 12. CDR1 SGHTA and CDR2 FQGTGA come from the germline V gene. The CDR3 is 18 residues long. The CDR3 is CASSLYSTTSGSSNEQFF. Here the CDR3 DNA reads TGTGCCAGCAGCTTATATTCGACGACTAGCGGGAGTTCTAATGAGCAGTTCTTC.

The V and J genes are TRBV6-5 and TRBJ2-5; 7 bases agree with TRBD2. J was trimmed by 5 bases and V by 2 bases; bases with no gene match: 8. The CDR3 spans 15 residues. Germline values: CDR1 MNHEY, CDR2 SVGAGI. The CDR3 protein is CASSYLTLGGETQYF. The CDR3 DNA sequence: TGTGCCAGCAGTTACCTTACTTTGGGAGGGGAGACCCAGTACTTC.

The chain links TRBV28 to TRBJ2-6; D unclear. Per germline, CDR1 MDHEN and CDR2 SYDVKM. Trimming cost V 8 bases and J 1 base, with 9 bases left between them. There are 14 residues in the CDR3. The CDR3 spells CASSVASGANVLTF. The CDR3 DNA sequence: TGTGCCAGCTCTGTGGCTTCTGGGGCCAACGTCCTGACTTTC.

The J gene is TRBJ2-1, the V gene TRBV2; maybe TRBD2 (6 bases). In germline, CDR1 is SNHLY, CDR2 FYNNEI. The length of the CDR3 is 13 residues. V lost 7 bases and J lost 9, with 16 bases in between. The CDR3 spells CASMVTSPGEQFF. The CDR3 DNA is TGTGCCAGCATGGTTACTAGCCCAGGTGAGCAGTTCTTC.

This chain uses TRBV5-1 with TRBJ2-1; TRBD2 matches 7 bases. In germline, CDR1 is SGHRS, CDR2 YFSETQ. The junction had 1 base not matched to a gene; V was cut back by 0 bases and J by 1 base. There are 15 residues in the CDR3. Here the CDR3 reads CASSLDSGSYNEQFF. The CDR3 coding sequence is TGCGCCAGCAGCTTGGATAGCGGGTCCTACAATGAGCAGTTCTTC.

The chain carries TRBV7-2 and TRBJ2-7, with 9 bases identical to TRBD1. This CDR3 contains 17 residues. V lost 5 bases, J lost 3 bases, and 14 bases stayed unmatched. Germline V gene sequence: CDR1 SGHTA, CDR2 FQGNSA. The CDR3 nucleotides read TGTGCCAGCAGCAACTCGATGGGACAGGGAGAGGGCTACGAGCAGTACTTC. Encoded protein: CASSNSMGQGEGYEQYF.

This clone appeared a few times. V usage is TRBV14 and J usage is TRBJ1-1; no firm D call. The V end lost 5 bases, the J end lost 1 base, and 8 bases lay between the germline ends. The germline V gene encodes CDR1 SGHDN and CDR2 FVKESK. CDR3 length: 13 residues. The CDR3 is CASSIQRNTEAFF. CDR3 DNA sequence: TGTGCCAGCAGCATACAGAGGAACACTGAAGCTTTCTTT. Together with reference TRBV14 and TRBJ1-1, the CDR3 gives the full variable domain: EAGVTQFPSHSVIEKGQTVTLRCDPISGHDNLYWYRRVMGKEIKFLLHFVKESKQDESGMPNNRFLAERTGGTYSTLKVQPAELEDSGVYFCASSIQRNTEAFFGQGTRLTVV.

The V gene is TRBV19, the J gene TRBJ1-3; D remains ambiguous. With 3 bases removed from V and 3 bases from J, the gap between germline ends came to 6 bases. The CDR3 loop spans 13 amino acids. CDR1 and CDR2 (germline): LNHDA, SQIVND (reference sequence). The CDR3 loop is CASSIGGGNTIYF. The CDR3 DNA reads TGTGCCAGTAGTATCGGCGGTGGAAACACCATATATTTT. Based on the CDR3 plus reference TRBV19 and TRBJ1-3, the full variable domain is DGGITQSPKYLFRKEGQNVTLSCEQNLNHDAMYWYRQDPGQGLRLIYYSQIVNDFQKGDIAEGYSVSREKKESFPLTVTSAQKNPTAFYLCASSIGGGNTIYFGEGSWLTVV.

The chain couples TRBV27 to TRBJ1-1; 7 nucleotides line up with TRBD1. The CDR3 spans 19 residues. After removal of 4 bases from V and 7 bases from J, the junction contained 24 bases not matched to a gene. Per germline, CDR1 MNHEY and CDR2 SMNVEV (reference sequence). CDR3 nucleotide sequence: TGTGCCAGCAGTTCGTATCGGCCTAAATTGACAGGGTCCCCCTTTGAAGCTTTCTTT. Translating it yields CASSSYRPKLTGSPFEAFF.

V gene TRBV27 combines with J gene TRBJ2-7, with D perhaps matching TRBD2 (5 bases). Germline V lookup: CDR1 MNHEY, CDR2 SMNVEV (reference sequence). V was pared by 6 bases and J by 2 bases, with 11 bases between. The CDR3 runs 13 residues. This chain's CDR3 is CASSYGAAYEQYF. The CDR3 nucleotides read TGTGCCAGCAGCTACGGAGCGGCCTACGAGCAGTACTTC.

The J gene is TRBJ2-6, the V gene TRBV6-4; D is unclear. This CDR3 is built from 14 residues. V lost 7 bases to trimming and J lost 2 bases, with 9 bases between them. CDR1 is MRHNA, CDR2 SNTAGT, per germline. CDR3 region: CASTREAGANVLTF. For the CDR3, the DNA is TGTGCCAGCACCCGAGAGGCTGGGGCCAACGTCCTGACTTTC.

This chain connects TRBV5-1 to TRBJ2-3; maybe TRBD2 (5 bases). In germline, CDR1 is SGHRS, CDR2 YFSETQ. Trimming stripped 0 bases from V and 4 bases from J, with 18 bases between. This CDR3 region has 17 residues. As DNA, the CDR3 is TGCGCCAGCAGCTTGGCCTGGACCTCTTATAGCGCAGATACGCAGTATTTT. Amino acids: CASSLAWTSYSADTQYF. Using reference TRBV5-1 and TRBJ2-3 for the parts outside the CDR3, the full variable domain is KAGVTQTPRYLIKTRGQQVTLSCSPISGHRSVSWYQQTPGQGLQFLFEYFSETQRNKGNFPGRFSGRQFSNSRSEMNVSTLELGDSALYLCASSLAWTSYSADTQYFGPGTRLTVL.

This clone was detected a few times. This chain joins TRBV6-6 and TRBJ2-7; 7 nucleotides match TRBD2. With 6 bases clipped from V and 7 bases from J, the junction kept 15 bases outside the gene matches. Germline V gene lookup returns CDR1 MNHNY and CDR2 SVGAGI (reference sequence). The CDR3 has 15 residues. CDR3 in DNA: TGTGCCAGCAGCCCCCTCGCGGGGGTGCCGGGAGAGCAGTACTTC. It is translated as CASSPLAGVPGEQYF.

The chain joins TRBV6-5 to TRBJ2-3, with D perhaps TRBD2 (5 bases). CDR1 is MNHEY, CDR2 SVGAGI, per germline. This CDR3 is 15 amino acids long. The ends were cut back, 0 bases at V and 6 bases at J, with 13 bases in the middle. CDR3 protein: CASSYSAGKADTQYF. The CDR3 DNA is TGTGCCAGCAGTTACTCGGCCGGGAAGGCGGATACGCAGTATTTT.

This clone was observed a handful of times. The V and J genes are TRBV6-1 and TRBJ1-4; 7 bases agree with TRBD1. CDR3 length equals 12 residues. Per germline, CDR1 MNHNS and CDR2 SASEGT. Losses at the gene ends were 3 bases for V and 14 bases for J; bases not matched to a gene: 6. The CDR3 DNA reads as TGTGCCAGCAGTGACAGGGGGTTGGGTCTGTTTTTT. Residues: CASSDRGLGLFF.

Regarding this clone: Different DNA sequences within this sample yield the same CDR3. The V gene is TRBV7-8, the J gene TRBJ2-7; the D is unclear. Trimming cost V 1 base and J 4 bases, with 5 bases left between them. Germline V gene lookup returns CDR1 SGHVS and CDR2 FQNEAQ. CDR3 length: 12 amino acids. The DNA for the CDR3 is TGTGCCAGCAGCTTAGGGGCGTACGAGCAGTACTTC. It specifies CASSLGAYEQYF. Full variable domain (outside the CDR3, taken from reference TRBV7-8 and TRBJ2-7): GAGVSQSPRYKVAKRGQDVALRCDPISGHVSLFWYQQALGQGPEFLTYFQNEAQLDKSGLPSDRFFAERPEGSVSTLKIQRTQQEDSAVYLCASSLGAYEQYFGPGTRLTVT.

This clone appeared a single time. Other DNA sequences within the sample encode an identical CDR3. The CDR3, as DNA: TGCGCCAGCCGGGACAGGGGAACGGACGAGCAGTACTTC. Translated: CASRDRGTDEQYF. This chain links TRBV5-1 with TRBJ2-7, with 10 bases matching TRBD1. This CDR3 has 13 amino acids. The V gene end was trimmed by 7 bases and the J gene end by 5 bases; junction bases not matched to a gene: 6. In germline, CDR1 is SGHRS, CDR2 YFSETQ.

In this sample, this clone turned up a few times. The genes are TRBV6-5 and TRBJ1-2; possible D gene TRBD1, 6 bases. The germline gives CDR1 MNHEY, CDR2 SVGAGI. V was trimmed by 7 bases and J by 0 bases, leaving 15 bases between them. The CDR3 is 15 amino acids. CDR3 in amino acids: CASTRGGPPNYGYTF. The CDR3 DNA reads TGTGCCAGCACTCGTGGGGGCCCCCCTAACTATGGCTACACCTTC.

This chain links TRBV28 with TRBJ2-6; the D gene is possibly TRBD1 (5 bases). CDR3 length: 14 residues. Germline lookup yields CDR1 MDHEN and CDR2 SYDVKM. V lost 5 bases and J 1 base, leaving 6 bases between the germline ends. The CDR3 coding sequence is TGTGCCAGCAGTCGACAGTCTGGGGCCAACGTCCTGACTTTC. The encoded protein is CASSRQSGANVLTF.

This sequence joins TRBV2 and TRBJ2-1, with 11 bases identical to TRBD2. V trimming: 7 bases; J trimming: 8 bases; junction bases outside the gene matches: 4. The CDR3 has 13 amino acids. The germline gives CDR1 SNHLY, CDR2 FYNNEI. CDR3 in amino acids: CASKTSGIHEQFF. The CDR3 DNA reads TGTGCCAGCAAGACTAGCGGGATCCATGAGCAGTTCTTC. Supplemented by reference TRBV2 and TRBJ2-1, the full variable domain reads EPEVTQTPSHQVTQMGQEVILRCVPISNHLYFYWYRQILGQKVEFLVSFYNNEISEKSEIFDDQFSVERPDGSNFTLKIRSTKLEDSAMYFCASKTSGIHEQFFGPGTRLTVL.

The rearrangement links TRBV2 to TRBJ2-1, with a possible D match to TRBD2 (6 bases). Germline V gene sequence: CDR1 SNHLY, CDR2 FYNNEI. The V end was cut by 3 bases, the J end by 4 bases, with 10 bases between. The CDR3 is 14 amino acids. In DNA, the CDR3 is TGTGCCAGCAGTGACGGTCTAGCGTACAATGAGCAGTTCTTC. Its translation is CASSDGLAYNEQFF.

This chain connects TRBV6-1 to TRBJ1-6, with D perhaps TRBD1 (6 bases). CDR1 is MNHNS and CDR2 is SASEGT in the germline V gene. This CDR3 has 14 residues. The V and J ends lost 6 bases and 0 bases respectively, with 6 bases between them. CDR3 DNA: TGTGCCAGCAGGGACAGCTCCTATAATTCACCCCTCCACTTT. Its protein is CASRDSSYNSPLHF.